Listed below are T cell receptor beta chains from one sample, sequenced in a study of OX40 agonist ivuxolimab in advanced cancers. The method was immunoSEQ multiplex PCR; TCRdb's version includes in-frame clones alone and lacks a portion of them. The sample records over 95,000 clones, around 90% being singletons. Sample: CD4+ or CD8+ T cells sorted from blood, taken in a trial of the OX40 agonist ivuxolimab. These TCRs come from an adult with an advanced solid tumor such as melanoma, head and neck, liver or kidney cancer. The CDR3 runs from the conserved cysteine through the conserved F or W. The D gene is left open where the match is weak. Only part of the rows carry a size: once, few, many, or a class if the clone is expanded.

D gene: .
V gene: TRBV5-1
J gene: TRBJ2-3
clone size: .
CDR3 DNA: TGCGCCAGCAGCTTGGATGGTGCAGATACGCAGTATTTT
CDR3 protein: CASSLDGADTQYF

D gene: .
V gene: TRBV6-1
J gene: TRBJ2-2
clone size: .
CDR3 DNA: TGTGCCAGCAGGCTGGACAGAAACACCGGGGAGCTGTTTTTT
CDR3 protein: CASRLDRNTGELFF

D gene: .
V gene: TRBV5-4
J gene: TRBJ2-5
clone size: .
CDR3 DNA: TGTGCCAGCAGCTTGGAGGCCGGGTCCGGGGAGACCCAGTACTTC
CDR3 protein: CASSLEAGSGETQYF

D gene: .
V gene: TRBV5-4
J gene: TRBJ2-3
clone size: once
CDR3 DNA: TGTGCCAGCAGCTCCGCCGGGGGGCGACCGGGTACGCAGTATTTT
CDR3 protein: CASSSAGGRPGTQYF

D gene: .
V gene: TRBV7-2
J gene: TRBJ1-1
clone size: .
CDR3 DNA: TGTGCCAGCAGCTTAGGTCTCGGGTTTCGCGCTGAAGCTTTCTTT
CDR3 protein: CASSLGLGFRAEAFF

D gene: TRBD1
V gene: TRBV28
J gene: TRBJ1-1
clone size: .
CDR3 DNA: TGTGCCGGGAGGACAGGGGGAGGCACTGAAGCTTTCTTT
CDR3 protein: CAGRTGGGTEAFF

D gene: .
V gene: TRBV6-6
J gene: TRBJ1-2
clone size: .
CDR3 DNA: TGTGCCACCGACGATCGGTATGGCTACACCTTC
CDR3 protein: CATDDRYGYTF

D gene: .
V gene: TRBV20-1
J gene: TRBJ1-1
clone size: .
CDR3 DNA: TGCAGTGCCTTACGGGGGAAAGCTTTCTTT
CDR3 protein: CSALRGKAFF

D gene: TRBD1
V gene: TRBV19
J gene: TRBJ2-6
clone size: .
CDR3 DNA: TGTGCCAGTAGCATTGGACAGGGCAAAGCTGGGGCCAACGTCCTGACTTTC
CDR3 protein: CASSIGQGKAGANVLTF

D gene: .
V gene: TRBV7-9
J gene: TRBJ1-2
clone size: .
CDR3 DNA: TGTGCCAGCAGCTTCTGGTACAACTATGGCTACACCTTC
CDR3 protein: CASSFWYNYGYTF

D gene: TRBD1
V gene: TRBV5-1
J gene: TRBJ2-5
clone size: .
CDR3 DNA: TGCGCCAGCAGCCGGACCGGGACAGGGGCTGAGACCCAGTACTTC
CDR3 protein: CASSRTGTGAETQYF

D gene: TRBD1
V gene: TRBV9
J gene: TRBJ1-3
clone size: .
CDR3 DNA: TGTGCCAGCAGCCCAGGGGGTACTGGAAACACCATATATTTT
CDR3 protein: CASSPGGTGNTIYF

D gene: TRBD2
V gene: TRBV27
J gene: TRBJ2-1
clone size: few
CDR3 DNA: TGTGCCAGCAACCACCGGACTAGCGGGCCTTCCTACAATGAGCAGTTCTTC
CDR3 protein: CASNHRTSGPSYNEQFF

D gene: TRBD1
V gene: TRBV4-1
J gene: TRBJ2-7
clone size: .
CDR3 DNA: TGCGCCAGCAGCCAAGGTCCGGACAGGTTCTCCTACGAGCAGTACTTC
CDR3 protein: CASSQGPDRFSYEQYF

D gene: TRBD1
V gene: TRBV6-6
J gene: TRBJ1-1
clone size: .
CDR3 DNA: TGTGCCAGCAGGTCCCCACAGGGGGCGGGAACTGAAGCTTTCTTT
CDR3 protein: CASRSPQGAGTEAFF

D gene: .
V gene: TRBV27
J gene: TRBJ2-5
clone size: .
CDR3 DNA: TGTGCCAGCAGTGCTACGGGACGGCTGGAAGAGACCCAGTACTTC
CDR3 protein: CASSATGRLEETQYF

D gene: .
V gene: TRBV19
J gene: TRBJ2-7
clone size: once
CDR3 DNA: TGTGCCAGTAGTATTACTGGGGCCTACGAGCAGTACTTC
CDR3 protein: CASSITGAYEQYF

D gene: .
V gene: TRBV7-9
J gene: TRBJ2-1
clone size: .
CDR3 DNA: TGTGCCAGCAGCCGCCGGGTTGGCGCGAACCTTCCCTACAATGAGCAGTTCTTC
CDR3 protein: CASSRRVGANLPYNEQFF

D gene: TRBD2
V gene: TRBV7-9
J gene: TRBJ2-3
clone size: .
CDR3 DNA: TGTGCCAGCAGCCCCGGACTAGCGGGAGGGCCACGGTCCACGCAGTATTTT
CDR3 protein: CASSPGLAGGPRSTQYF

D gene: TRBD2
V gene: TRBV7-9
J gene: TRBJ2-1
clone size: .
CDR3 DNA: TGTGCCAGCACCACAAGCGGGAGAGGACTGACTAGTACCCGGACTGAGCAGTTCTTC
CDR3 protein: CASTTSGRGLTSTRTEQFF

D gene: .
V gene: TRBV4-3
J gene: TRBJ1-4
clone size: .
CDR3 DNA: TGCGCCAGCAGCCCCCGAGGGCTCGCAACTAATGAAAAACTGTTTTTT
CDR3 protein: CASSPRGLATNEKLFF

D gene: .
V gene: TRBV5-3
J gene: TRBJ2-7
clone size: .
CDR3 DNA: TGTGCCAGAAGCTTCCGGCGGACATCCTCCTACGAGCAGTACTTC
CDR3 protein: CARSFRRTSSYEQYF

D gene: .
V gene: TRBV27
J gene: TRBJ2-5
clone size: .
CDR3 DNA: TGTGCCAGCAGTTTCATATACAGAGAGACCCAGTACTTC
CDR3 protein: CASSFIYRETQYF

D gene: .
V gene: TRBV6-1
J gene: TRBJ1-1
clone size: .
CDR3 DNA: TGTGCCAGCAGTTCCGACGGGGTACGGGAAGCTTTCTTT
CDR3 protein: CASSSDGVREAFF

D gene: TRBD2
V gene: TRBV5-1
J gene: TRBJ2-3
clone size: .
CDR3 DNA: TGCGCCAGCAGCTGGGGTAGCGGGGGCACAGATACGCAGTATTTT
CDR3 protein: CASSWGSGGTDTQYF

D gene: TRBD2
V gene: TRBV2
J gene: TRBJ2-7
clone size: .
CDR3 DNA: TGTGCCAGCAGAAAGGGAGGGAGCTCCTACGAGCAGTACTTC
CDR3 protein: CASRKGGSSYEQYF

D gene: .
V gene: TRBV7-2
J gene: TRBJ2-7
clone size: .
CDR3 DNA: TGTGCCAGCAGCTCAAAGACTGGGGCCTACGAGCAGTACTTC
CDR3 protein: CASSSKTGAYEQYF

D gene: .
V gene: TRBV27
J gene: TRBJ2-2
clone size: .
CDR3 DNA: TGTGCCAGCAAGCTCGGACCGGACACCGGGGAGCTGTTTTTT
CDR3 protein: CASKLGPDTGELFF

D gene: TRBD2
V gene: TRBV7-8
J gene: TRBJ2-7
clone size: .
CDR3 DNA: TGTGCCAGCAGCTTAGGGGGACTAGCGGGGGCCTACGAGCAGTACTTC
CDR3 protein: CASSLGGLAGAYEQYF

D gene: TRBD1
V gene: TRBV9
J gene: TRBJ2-2
clone size: .
CDR3 DNA: TGTGCCAGCAGCGTAGAAAGGACAGGGGCCGGGGAGCTGTTTTTT
CDR3 protein: CASSVERTGAGELFF

D gene: .
V gene: TRBV11-2
J gene: TRBJ2-1
clone size: .
CDR3 DNA: TGTGCCAGCAGTCTCACCCCCTCGGGGATCAATGAGCAGTTCTTC
CDR3 protein: CASSLTPSGINEQFF

D gene: TRBD1
V gene: TRBV7-2
J gene: TRBJ1-5
clone size: few
CDR3 DNA: TGTGCCAGCAGATCCGGGACAGGGGGACTACATAGCAATCAGCCCCAGCATTTT
CDR3 protein: CASRSGTGGLHSNQPQHF

D gene: TRBD2
V gene: TRBV18
J gene: TRBJ2-7
clone size: once
CDR3 DNA: TGTGCCAGCTCACCACCGGGACTAGCGGGTATCTCCTACGAGCAGTACTTC
CDR3 protein: CASSPPGLAGISYEQYF

D gene: .
V gene: TRBV28
J gene: TRBJ2-7
clone size: .
CDR3 DNA: TGTGCCAGCAGTTTAGGGGGGGCGGAAGGGCACGAGCAGTACTTC
CDR3 protein: CASSLGGAEGHEQYF

D gene: .
V gene: TRBV28
J gene: TRBJ2-7
clone size: .
CDR3 DNA: TGTGCCAGCAGACCCCAGGGGAACCCCTACGAGCAGTACTTC
CDR3 protein: CASRPQGNPYEQYF

D gene: .
V gene: TRBV7-9
J gene: TRBJ2-5
clone size: .
CDR3 DNA: TGTGCCAGCATCTATAAGGAGACCCAGTACTTC
CDR3 protein: CASIYKETQYF

D gene: .
V gene: TRBV6-5
J gene: TRBJ1-4
clone size: .
CDR3 DNA: TGTGCCAGCAGGGGGGACGGCCGGGAAAAACTGTTTTTT
CDR3 protein: CASRGDGREKLFF

D gene: TRBD2
V gene: TRBV7-9
J gene: TRBJ2-7
clone size: .
CDR3 DNA: TGTGCCAGCAGCTTACTAGAAACTAGCGGGAGATACGAGCAGTACTTC
CDR3 protein: CASSLLETSGRYEQYF

D gene: .
V gene: TRBV5-4
J gene: TRBJ2-5
clone size: .
CDR3 DNA: TGTGCCAGCAGCTTGGCCGCGACAGACCAAGAGACCCAGTACTTC
CDR3 protein: CASSLAATDQETQYF